Listed here are 28 T cell receptor beta chains from one sample, sequenced in a study of blood T cell repertoires in COVID-19. Assay used: immunoSEQ multiplex PCR; TCRdb lists only in-frame clones, some missing. The sample consists of about 210,000 clones, 65% to 85% of them appearing once. Sequencing was carried out using PBMCs or T cells enriched from blood (not recorded which). Receptors originate from a woman under 40 who had been exposed to COVID-19.

V and J are TRBV4-1 and TRBJ1-5; no firm D call. The CDR3 contains 15 residues. Trimming cost V 1 base and J 4 bases, with 11 bases left between them. Germline CDR1 is MGHRA and CDR2 is YSYEKL. CDR3 DNA sequence: TGCGCCAGCAGCCAAGCCGTGGCTGAAAATCAGCCCCAGCATTTT. This translates into CASSQAVAENQPQHF.

The chain links TRBV2 to TRBJ2-1; 9 bases agree with TRBD2. This CDR3 comprises 14 residues. Germline lookup yields CDR1 SNHLY and CDR2 FYNNEI. V was clipped by 11 bases and J by 6 bases; unmatched bases: 11. CDR3 nucleotide sequence: TGTGCCGGGCAGCGGGGGGCGGGGGCCAATGAGCAGTTCTTC. It translates to CAGQRGAGANEQFF.

This clone was seen only once. The J gene is TRBJ1-6, the V gene TRBV5-1, with 7 bases aligning to TRBD1. Per the germline V gene, CDR1 is SGHRS and CDR2 is YFSETQ. With V trimmed by 4 bases and J by 0 bases, 7 bases remained unmatched. CDR3 length: 17 residues. CDR3 DNA sequence: TGCGCCAGCAGCACCGGACAGGAGAGCTCCTATAATTCACCCCTCCACTTT. Protein sequence: CASSTGQESSYNSPLHF. Using reference TRBV5-1 and TRBJ1-6 for the parts outside the CDR3, the full variable domain is KAGVTQTPRYLIKTRGQQVTLSCSPISGHRSVSWYQQTPGQGLQFLFEYFSETQRNKGNFPGRFSGRQFSNSRSEMNVSTLELGDSALYLCASSTGQESSYNSPLHFGNGTRLTVT.

The chain links TRBV30 to TRBJ1-4; the match to TRBD1 covers 8 bases. Germline V lookup: CDR1 GTSNPN, CDR2 SVGIG (reference sequence). V dropped 5 bases and J dropped 3; count of bases not matched to a gene: 5. The CDR3 is 14 amino acids. CDR3 sequence reads: CAWQYRGANEKLFF. The CDR3 DNA is TGTGCCTGGCAATACAGGGGGGCTAATGAAAAACTGTTTTTT.

The chain carries TRBV14 and TRBJ2-5; D possibly corresponds to TRBD1 (6 bases). The CDR3 extends over 14 amino acids. Germline CDR1 SGHDN, CDR2 FVKESK. V lost 5 bases, J lost 5 bases, and 15 bases lay in between. This CDR3 is CASSYTGSLETQYF. In DNA form, the CDR3 reads TGTGCCAGCAGCTACACAGGGAGCTTGGAGACCCAGTACTTC. Variable domain in full (rest from reference TRBV14 and TRBJ2-5): EAGVTQFPSHSVIEKGQTVTLRCDPISGHDNLYWYRRVMGKEIKFLLHFVKESKQDESGMPNNRFLAERTGGTYSTLKVQPAELEDSGVYFCASSYTGSLETQYFGPGTRLLVL.

A word on this clone: The junction departs from germline at one end; a sequencing error may be responsible. The chain is built from TRBV5-4 and TRBJ2-7, with 7 bases aligning to TRBD2. Germline V gives CDR1 SGHNT, CDR2 YYREEE (reference sequence). The CDR3 length is 15 residues. This CDR3 reads CASSNPRAGYGEQYF. The CDR3 nucleotides read TGTGCTAGCAGCAACCCAAGAGCGGGGTACGGCGAGCAGTACTTC.

The chain carries TRBV7-9 and TRBJ1-5; TRBD1 is a possible D gene (5 bases). Germline V gene data show CDR1 as SEHNR and CDR2 as FQNEAQ (reference sequence). CDR3 length: 14 residues. The V end lost 1 base, the J end lost 7 bases, and 11 bases lay between the germline ends. In DNA form, the CDR3 reads TGTGCCAGCAGCTTAGGCGGGGGGGGGCAGCCCCAGCATTTT. This sequence encodes CASSLGGGGQPQHF.

This rearrangement joins TRBV6-5 to TRBJ1-5; maybe TRBD1 (5 bases). This CDR3 is 15 amino acids long. The V and J ends lost 6 bases and 7 bases respectively, with 19 bases between them. Germline V gene sequence: CDR1 MNHEY, CDR2 SVGAGI. The DNA of the CDR3 is TGTGCCAGCAGGCCCATCGGGGGGGTGGGGCAGCCCCAGCATTTT. Translating gives CASRPIGGVGQPQHF.

The chain couples TRBV3-1 (or the pseudogene TRBV3-2) to TRBJ1-4; D is perhaps TRBD1 (5 bases). CDR3 length equals 13 residues. Germline loops: CDR1 LGHDT, CDR2 YNNKEL (reference sequence). Trimming stripped 10 bases from V and 4 bases from J, with 13 bases between. The CDR3 region has the DNA TGTGCCACCGTCGGGGGGAGTAATGAAAAACTGTTTTTT. This codes for CATVGGSNEKLFF.

V gene TRBV5-1 combines with J gene TRBJ1-3; the D is unclear. This CDR3 is built from 15 residues. Germline V gene sequence: CDR1 SGHRS, CDR2 YFSETQ. The V gene lost 0 bases and the J gene lost 3 bases, with 10 bases spanning the gap. DNA of the CDR3: TGCGCCAGCAGCTTGGTCCCAAGAGATGGAAACACCATATATTTT. Encoded protein: CASSLVPRDGNTIYF. The full variable domain, its missing parts supplied by reference TRBV5-1 and TRBJ1-3, is KAGVTQTPRYLIKTRGQQVTLSCSPISGHRSVSWYQQTPGQGLQFLFEYFSETQRNKGNFPGRFSGRQFSNSRSEMNVSTLELGDSALYLCASSLVPRDGNTIYFGEGSWLTVV.

Only one count was recorded for this clone. This chain links TRBV29-1 with TRBJ1-2; 9 bases are shared with TRBD1. The trim removed 2 bases at V and 3 bases at J, leaving 10 bases unmatched. The germline V gene has CDR1 SQVTM and CDR2 ANQGSEA. The length of the CDR3 is 16 residues. CDR3 sequence reads: CSVESWGTGYDYGYTF. In DNA form, the CDR3 reads TGCAGCGTTGAATCCTGGGGGACAGGGTATGACTATGGCTACACCTTC. The variable domain in full, with the rest retrieved from reference TRBV29-1 and TRBJ1-2, is SAVISQKPSRDICQRGTSLTIQCQVDSQVTMMFWYRQQPGQSLTLIATANQGSEATYESGFVIDKFPISRPNLTFSTLTVSNMSPEDSSIYLCSVESWGTGYDYGYTFGSGTRLTVV.

This chain joins TRBV7-9 and TRBJ2-7; 7 nucleotides line up with TRBD1. CDR3 size: 14 residues. Germline lookup yields CDR1 SEHNR and CDR2 FQNEAQ (reference sequence). Germline trimming cut 1 base from V and 5 bases from J; bases unmatched to any gene: 5. CDR3 in DNA: TGTGCCAGCAGCTTAGGAAGGGGGCCCCACGAGCAGTACTTC. It specifies CASSLGRGPHEQYF.

The V gene is TRBV5-1, the J gene TRBJ2-7; 11 bases are a match to TRBD2. The CDR3 covers 14 residues. CDR1 and CDR2 from the germline V gene are SGHRS and YFSETQ. J gave up 3 bases and V 5 bases, and 4 bases lay outside the gene matches. CDR3 in DNA: TGCGCCAGCAGACTAGCGGGGGCCATCTACGAGCAGTACTTC. This codes for CASRLAGAIYEQYF.

The chain combines TRBV2 with TRBJ2-7; D gene unclear. The CDR3 covers 14 residues. CDR1 SNHLY and CDR2 FYNNEI come from the germline V gene. Trimming removed 6 bases from V and 2 bases from J, with 14 bases in between. The CDR3 nucleotides are TGTGCCAGCAGCTCGTCGGCAGGAACCTACGAGCAGTACTTC. Its protein product is CASSSSAGTYEQYF.

This sequence joins TRBV15 and TRBJ2-5, with 7 bases matching TRBD1. Germline V gene lookup returns CDR1 LNHNV and CDR2 YYDKDF (reference sequence). CDR3 length equals 13 residues. With 3 bases clipped from V and 4 bases from J, the junction kept 2 bases outside the gene matches. The CDR3 sequence: CATSRGQIETQYF. DNA of the CDR3: TGTGCCACCAGCAGGGGACAGATAGAGACCCAGTACTTC.

V and J are TRBV4-3 and TRBJ1-5; D is undetermined. Deletions cut 1 base from V and 3 bases from J, with 4 bases between. Germline CDR1 LGHNA, CDR2 YSLEER. The CDR3 contains 13 residues. CDR3 nucleotides: TGCGCCAGCAGCCAAGGTATCAATCAGCCCCAGCATTTT. This sequence encodes CASSQGINQPQHF.

As to this clone: In the same sample, other DNA sequences code for this CDR3. The chain couples TRBV15 to TRBJ2-7; D call uncertain. There are 13 residues in the CDR3. CDR1 and CDR2 (germline): LNHNV, YYDKDF (reference sequence). Trimming removed 0 bases at V and 4 bases at J, with 7 bases between. The CDR3 nucleotides read TGTGCCACCAGCAGAGATAGAGGTTACGAGCAGTACTTC. It yields the protein CATSRDRGYEQYF.

The chain combines TRBV5-1 with TRBJ1-1; maybe TRBD1 (5 bases). Germline V lookup: CDR1 SGHRS, CDR2 YFSETQ. With 4 bases removed from V and 3 bases from J, the gap between germline ends came to 13 bases. The CDR3 runs 14 residues. The CDR3 nucleotides are TGCGCCAGCAGCCCGCAGGGAGGTGACACTGAAGCTTTCTTT. It encodes CASSPQGGDTEAFF.

J is TRBJ2-1 and V is TRBV2; D is perhaps TRBD1 (7 bases). V dropped 7 bases and J dropped 1 base, with 17 bases sitting between them. The CDR3 runs 16 residues. Germline V gives CDR1 SNHLY, CDR2 FYNNEI. CDR3 residues: CASNRQGDLSYNEQFF. The CDR3 coding sequence is TGTGCCAGCAACCGCCAGGGGGACTTATCCTACAATGAGCAGTTCTTC.

The genes are TRBV5-1 and TRBJ1-2; 7 bases are a match to TRBD1. The V segment lost 1 base and the J segment 6 bases; nucleotides outside the gene matches: 12. The CDR3 has 16 residues. CDR1 and CDR2 from the germline V gene are SGHRS and YFSETQ. The CDR3 loop reads CASSLMGTASRDGYTF. In nucleotides, the CDR3 is TGCGCCAGCAGCTTGATGGGGACAGCCTCCCGCGATGGCTACACCTTC.

V is TRBV7-9 and J is TRBJ2-7; 7 bases fit TRBD1. Germline V gene sequence: CDR1 SEHNR, CDR2 FQNEAQ (reference sequence). The CDR3 has 15 amino acids. Trimming took 2 bases from V and 2 from J; bases not matched to a gene: 6. This CDR3 reads CASSLSGTVAYEQYF. CDR3 sequence (DNA): TGTGCCAGCAGCTTATCGGGGACAGTCGCCTACGAGCAGTACTTC.

The V call is TRBV24-1, the J call TRBJ2-5, with D tentatively TRBD2 (6 bases). This CDR3 region has 14 residues. Germline V lookup: CDR1 KGHDR, CDR2 SFDVKD. Trimming stripped 2 bases from V and 2 bases from J, with 8 bases between. The CDR3 bases are TGTGCCACCAGTGATTCCCGGGGGCAAGAGACCCAGTACTTC. Translating gives CATSDSRGQETQYF.

This chain uses TRBV30 with TRBJ1-2, with TRBD1 matching 7 bases. Per the germline V gene, CDR1 is GTSNPN and CDR2 is SVGIG (reference sequence). CDR3 length: 12 residues. V gave up 3 bases and J gave up 4 bases; unmatched junction bases: 2. CDR3 nucleotides: TGTGCCTGGAGGAGGGGGCCCTATGGCTACACCTTC. This encodes CAWRRGPYGYTF.

This sequence joins TRBV5-4 and TRBJ2-2; D possibly corresponds to TRBD1 (6 bases). Trimming shortened V by 2 bases and J by 5 bases, and 13 bases separated the two germline ends. The CDR3 spans 15 residues. CDR1 and CDR2 (germline): SGHNT, YYREEE (reference sequence). The CDR3 DNA is TGTGCCAGCAGCTTAGGGGGAGAACCTACCGGGGAGCTGTTTTTT. Protein product: CASSLGGEPTGELFF.

This chain connects TRBV6-1 to TRBJ1-5, with a weak D call TRBD1 (6 bases). Trimming shortened V by 4 bases and J by 0 bases, and 13 bases separated the two germline ends. The length of the CDR3 is 16 residues. In germline, CDR1 is MNHNS, CDR2 SASEGT. Here the CDR3 reads CASSGGQPYSNQPQHF. CDR3 sequence (DNA): TGTGCCAGCAGTGGGGGGCAACCCTATAGCAATCAGCCCCAGCATTTT.

The V call is TRBV2, the J call TRBJ1-2, with unresolved D. The V and J ends lost 1 base and 6 bases respectively, with 9 bases between them. CDR3 length equals 13 residues. CDR1 SNHLY and CDR2 FYNNEI come from the germline V gene. The CDR3 sequence: CASSEGPGNGYTF. CDR3 in DNA: TGTGCCAGCAGTGAAGGGCCGGGGAATGGCTACACCTTC.

The rearrangement links TRBV5-1 to TRBJ2-2; 10 bases map to TRBD1. The V segment lost 5 bases and the J segment 6 bases; nucleotides outside the gene matches: 13. CDR1 SGHRS and CDR2 YFSETQ come from the germline V gene. The CDR3 has 17 amino acids. CDR3 sequence reads: CASRRDRGGLVSGELFF. CDR3 coding DNA: TGCGCCAGCAGAAGGGACAGGGGAGGCTTAGTGTCCGGGGAGCTGTTTTTT.

The count of this clone is one. This rearrangement joins TRBV6-1 to TRBJ2-3; no definite D call. This CDR3 comprises 14 residues. Deletions cut 3 bases from V and 4 bases from J, with 11 bases between. Looked up from germline, CDR1 is MNHNS and CDR2 is SASEGT. The CDR3 DNA reads as TGTGCCAGCAGTGAGCCGCCTCGGGCAGATACGCAGTATTTT. The encoded protein is CASSEPPRADTQYF.